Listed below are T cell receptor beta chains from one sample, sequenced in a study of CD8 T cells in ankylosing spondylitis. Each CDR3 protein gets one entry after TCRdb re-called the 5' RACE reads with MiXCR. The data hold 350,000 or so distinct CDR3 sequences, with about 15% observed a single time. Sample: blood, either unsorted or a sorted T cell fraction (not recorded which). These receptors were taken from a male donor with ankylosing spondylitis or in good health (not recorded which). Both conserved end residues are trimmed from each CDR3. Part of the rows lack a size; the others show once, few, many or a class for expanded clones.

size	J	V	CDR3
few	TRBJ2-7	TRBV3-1	ASSDSPGTSGGNSYEQY
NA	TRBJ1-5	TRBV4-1	ASSQGARRNQPQH
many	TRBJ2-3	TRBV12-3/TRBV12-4	ASSLAGHTDTQY
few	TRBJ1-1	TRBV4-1	ASSRSGTGNTEAF
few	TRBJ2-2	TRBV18	ASSPPNGYTGELF
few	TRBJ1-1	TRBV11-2	ASSLGIMGGGTEAF
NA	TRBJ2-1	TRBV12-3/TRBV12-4	ASSRQGQGDEQF
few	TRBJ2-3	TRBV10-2	ASTQTSGRYTDTQY
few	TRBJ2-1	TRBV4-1	ASSQEVTLNNEQF
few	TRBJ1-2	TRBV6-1	ASSPGGRTNYGYT
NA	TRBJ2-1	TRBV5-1	ASSRAVSSYNEQF
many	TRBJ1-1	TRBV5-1	ASSLNRETEAF
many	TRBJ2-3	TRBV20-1	SALPGGGVDTQY
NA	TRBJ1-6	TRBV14	ASSQQESPLH
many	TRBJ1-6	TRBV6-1	ASSESGRYSPLH
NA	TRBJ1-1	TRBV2	ASSESLTGFTEAF
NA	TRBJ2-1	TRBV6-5	ASSSLSGRAGNEQF
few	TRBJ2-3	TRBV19	ASKQGAITDTQY
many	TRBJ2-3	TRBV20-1	SASPHGGADTQY
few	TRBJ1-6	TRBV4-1	ASSQPGGVSPLH
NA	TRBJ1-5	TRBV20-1	SARRAPDQPQH
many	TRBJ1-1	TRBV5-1	ASSLAGETEAF
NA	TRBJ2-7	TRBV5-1	ASSLEGPRQGSYEQY
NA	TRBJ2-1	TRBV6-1	ASGRTVNNEQF
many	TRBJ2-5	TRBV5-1	ASSFQGFQETQY
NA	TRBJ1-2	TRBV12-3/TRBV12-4	ASSFRGAFYGYT
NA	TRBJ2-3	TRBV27	ASSSFGVPGTQY
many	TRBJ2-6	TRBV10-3	AISDPKAGVSGANVLT
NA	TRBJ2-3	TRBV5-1	ASSWRDTQY
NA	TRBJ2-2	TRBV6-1	ASSRGQKNTGELF
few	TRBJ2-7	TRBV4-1	ASSQVGGRSYEQY
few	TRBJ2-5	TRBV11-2	ASTLAGGPQETQY
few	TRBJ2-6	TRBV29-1	SVEAGHTSGANVLT
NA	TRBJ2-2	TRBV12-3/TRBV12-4	ASCPSPGTGYFTGELF
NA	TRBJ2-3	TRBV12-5	ASGLVIAGGTDTQY
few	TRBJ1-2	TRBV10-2	ASSERQPNYGYT
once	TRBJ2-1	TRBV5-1	TSSFGGYNEQF
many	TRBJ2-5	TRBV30	AWSESLARGETQY
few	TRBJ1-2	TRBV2	ASSVGQGTGGYT
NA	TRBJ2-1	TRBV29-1	SVDGGAGVNEQF
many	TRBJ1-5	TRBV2	ASSLDRYQPQH
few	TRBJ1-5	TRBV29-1	SVVVNSNQPQH
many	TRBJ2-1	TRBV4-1	ASSQTPGQVSSYNEQF
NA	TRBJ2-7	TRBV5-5	ASSLAGTGLYEQY
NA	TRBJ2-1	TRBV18	ASSMIEGEFGEQF
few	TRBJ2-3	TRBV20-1	SAALAGGPWSDTQY